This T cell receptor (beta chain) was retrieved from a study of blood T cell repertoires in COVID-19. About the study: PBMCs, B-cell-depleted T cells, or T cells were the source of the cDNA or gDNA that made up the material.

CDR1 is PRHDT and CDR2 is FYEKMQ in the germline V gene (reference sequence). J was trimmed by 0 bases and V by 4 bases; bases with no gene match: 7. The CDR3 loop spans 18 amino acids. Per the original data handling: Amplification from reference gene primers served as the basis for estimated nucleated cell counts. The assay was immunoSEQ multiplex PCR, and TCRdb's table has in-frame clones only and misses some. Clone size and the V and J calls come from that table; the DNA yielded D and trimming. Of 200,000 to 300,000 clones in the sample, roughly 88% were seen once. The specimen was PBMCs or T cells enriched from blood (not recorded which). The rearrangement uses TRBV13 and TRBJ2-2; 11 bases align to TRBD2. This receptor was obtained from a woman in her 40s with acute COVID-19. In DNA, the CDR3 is TGTGCCAGCAGCTATAAAAGACTAGCGGGGACGAACACCGGGGAGCTGTTTTTT. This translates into CASSYKRLAGTNTGELFF.